The present entry profiles one T cell receptor (beta chain) with its context. Antigen: not known. The data belong to a study of OX40 agonist ivuxolimab in advanced cancers. On the study more broadly: Enrollees could have had prior anti-PD-1, anti-PD-L1 or anti-CTLA-4 therapy, which 35% to 40% had received. Points from the study as a whole: Partly responding patients at 0.1-3.0 mg/kg showed some of the smallest clonal expansion.

The CDR3 has 16 residues. Germline V gene lookup returns CDR1 LNHDA and CDR2 SQIVND (reference sequence). V was cut by 5 bases and J by 4 bases, with 19 bases left in between. The method was immunoSEQ multiplex PCR; TCRdb's version includes in-frame clones alone and lacks a portion of them. The profile shows around 59,000 clones, roughly nine tenths of them singletons. Sampling times: baseline, cycle 4 day 1, cycle 7 day 1. The chain joins TRBV19 to TRBJ2-3, with D possibly matching TRBD2 (5 bases). The sequencing used CD4+ or CD8+ T cells sorted from blood, collected in a trial of the OX40 agonist ivuxolimab. This receptor was taken from an adult with an advanced solid tumor such as melanoma, head and neck, liver or kidney cancer. Written as DNA, the CDR3 is TGTGCCAGTAGTCCCGGGATGTGGCGGAGAGCAGATACGCAGTATTTT. This codes for CASSPGMWRRADTQYF.